The 20 T cell receptor beta chains below were found in one sample sequenced in a study of T-cell reconstitution after alpha-beta-depleted transplantation in children. Unique molecular identifiers tagged the TCRbeta library. Using its own MiXCR run on the PCR reads, TCRdb lists one record per CDR3 protein. The table includes about 500,000 distinct CDR3 sequences, approximately 29% detected once. The sample in question was PBMCs from the stem cell graft donor, obtained from the stem cell graft. Receptors were obtained from a human donor who donated a stem cell graft to a child with aplastic anemia.

This clonotype has just a few counts. The rearrangement joins TRBV12-3 or TRBV12-4 to TRBJ1-5, with 10 bases identical to TRBD1. The CDR3 is made up of 16 amino acids. V lost 10 bases and J lost 1; bases outside the gene matches: 10. The CDR3 loop reads CATGTGEQRSNQPQHF. Written as DNA, the CDR3 is TGTGCCACCGGGACAGGGGAACAGAGGAGCAATCAGCCCCAGCATTTT.

This clonotype occurred a few times. The chain combines TRBV12-3 or TRBV12-4 with TRBJ1-1; D call uncertain. Trimming removed 6 bases at V and 4 bases at J, with 15 bases between. The CDR3 contains 14 residues. CDR3 DNA: TGTGCCAGCAGCCGGACCGGTAAACTCACTGAAGCTTTCTTT. Its protein is CASSRTGKLTEAFF.

This clonotype was picked up a small number of times. CDR3 DNA sequence: TGTGCCAGCAGCAAACGACTAGCGGGAGGGCCGTCTGGGGAGGAAAATGAGCAGTTCTTC. Protein sequence: CASSKRLAGGPSGEENEQFF. V gene TRBV11-2 combines with J gene TRBJ2-1, with 14 nucleotides matching TRBD2. CDR1 is SGHAT, CDR2 FQNNGV, per germline. This CDR3 has 20 amino acids. With 5 bases clipped from V and 7 bases from J, the junction kept 19 bases outside the gene matches. Based on the CDR3 plus reference TRBV11-2 and TRBJ2-1, the full variable domain is EAGVAQSPRYKIIEKRQSVAFWCNPISGHATLYWYQQILGQGPKLLIQFQNNGVVDDSQLPKDRFSAERLKGVDSTLKIQPAKLEDSAVYLCASSKRLAGGPSGEENEQFFGPGTRLTVL.

This clonotype was counted only a few times. This sequence joins TRBV4-3 and TRBJ1-4, with D possibly matching TRBD1 (5 bases). The germline V and J ends were trimmed by 1 base and 9 bases, with 15 bases remaining between them. In germline, CDR1 is LGHNA, CDR2 YSLEER. This CDR3 has 15 residues. CDR3 nucleotide sequence: TGCGCCAGCAGCCAAGTTGGGGACGCTGACCAAAAACTGTTTTTT. It translates to CASSQVGDADQKLFF.

V is TRBV4-3 and J is TRBJ1-1; D not certain. Germline V lookup: CDR1 LGHNA, CDR2 YSLEER. This CDR3 has 15 residues. V lost 0 bases to trimming and J lost 1 base, with 9 bases between them. CDR3 sequence: CASSQDKAANTEAFF. CDR3 DNA sequence: TGCGCCAGCAGCCAAGATAAGGCTGCGAACACTGAAGCTTTCTTT.

The chain combines TRBV7-8 with TRBJ2-1; TRBD2 agrees at 14 bases. Unmatched junction bases numbered 12, after V lost 4 bases and J lost 1 base. This CDR3 contains 20 residues. The germline V gene has CDR1 SGHVS and CDR2 FQNEAQ. The CDR3 sequence is CASSWDGLAGGKWSYNEQFF. For the CDR3, the DNA is TGTGCCAGCAGCTGGGACGGACTAGCGGGAGGAAAATGGTCCTACAATGAGCAGTTCTTC. Combining the CDR3 with reference TRBV7-8 and TRBJ2-1 gives the whole variable domain GAGVSQSPRYKVAKRGQDVALRCDPISGHVSLFWYQQALGQGPEFLTYFQNEAQLDKSGLPSDRFFAERPEGSVSTLKIQRTQQEDSAVYLCASSWDGLAGGKWSYNEQFFGPGTRLTVL.

This chain joins TRBV25-1 and TRBJ2-7; 16 bases align to TRBD2. V was clipped by 4 bases and J by 1 base; unmatched bases: 4. The CDR3 runs to 17 residues. Germline CDR1 reads MGHDK; CDR2 reads SYGVNS. This chain's CDR3 is CASSGGLAGGPSYEQYF. The CDR3 region has the DNA TGTGCCAGCAGTGGGGGACTAGCGGGAGGGCCTTCCTACGAGCAGTACTTC.

Many counts were recorded for this clonotype. The J gene is TRBJ2-3, the V gene TRBV29-1, with TRBD1 matching over 12 bases. CDR1 is SQVTM and CDR2 is ANQGSEA in the germline V gene. The CDR3 totals 16 residues. The V segment lost 2 bases and the J segment 6 bases; nucleotides outside the gene matches: 9. The CDR3 is CSVEPSRDRGRDTQYF. DNA for the CDR3: TGCAGCGTTGAACCGTCCCGGGACAGGGGGCGCGATACGCAGTATTTT.

In its sample, this clonotype was seen a few times. The chain combines TRBV20-1 with TRBJ2-5, with 8 bases matching TRBD2. The germline gives CDR1 DFQATT, CDR2 SNEGSKA (reference sequence). V dropped 1 base and J dropped 0; count of bases not matched to a gene: 4. The CDR3 spans 15 residues. As DNA, the CDR3 is TGCAGTGCTAGAGGGACTAGCCGGTACCAAGAGACCCAGTACTTC. Translating gives CSARGTSRYQETQYF.

The chain combines TRBV12-3 or TRBV12-4 with TRBJ2-2, with D unresolved. The CDR3 covers 15 residues. Trimming left V 6 bases short and J 1 base short, with 12 bases between. CDR3 amino acids: CASRPTDGNTGELFF. CDR3 DNA sequence: TGTGCCAGCAGACCTACCGACGGGAACACCGGGGAGCTGTTTTTT.

The chain couples TRBV11-3 to TRBJ2-1; TRBD2 aligns across 7 bases. CDR3 length equals 15 residues. In germline, CDR1 is SGHNT, CDR2 YENEEA. V lost 5 bases and J lost 5; bases outside the gene matches: 9. The chain's CDR3 is CASSPGRARDNEQFF. The CDR3, as DNA: TGTGCCAGCAGCCCAGGGAGGGCCAGAGACAATGAGCAGTTCTTC. The full variable domain, in which reference TRBV11-3 and TRBJ2-1 provide the parts outside the CDR3, is EAGVVQSPRYKIIEKKQPVAFWCNPISGHNTLYWYLQNLGQGPELLIRYENEEAVDDSQLPKDRFSAERLKGVDSTLKIQPAELGDSAVYLCASSPGRARDNEQFFGPGTRLTVL.

The chain couples TRBV5-8 to TRBJ2-3; D is undetermined. The CDR3 extends over 16 amino acids. Deletions cut 0 bases from V and 3 bases from J, with 14 bases between. Germline lookup yields CDR1 SGHTS and CDR2 YDEGEE. The CDR3 coding sequence is TGTGCCAGCAGCTTGGGGAGAACGTGGTCAACAGATACGCAGTATTTT. Translating gives CASSLGRTWSTDTQYF.

This clonotype was observed a handful of times. The chain couples TRBV7-2 to TRBJ2-1; 7 bases align to TRBD2. V trimming: 5 bases; J trimming: 1 base; junction bases outside the gene matches: 11. Germline-derived CDR1 and CDR2 are SGHTA and FQGNSA. The CDR3 spans 17 residues. The CDR3 coding sequence is TGTGCCAGCAGCATTAGCGGCCGCGGGAGTTCCTACAATGAGCAGTTCTTC. This sequence encodes CASSISGRGSSYNEQFF.

The CDR3 sequence is CASSLASRTNTEAFF. CDR3 DNA: TGCGCCAGCAGCTTAGCGTCCAGGACGAACACTGAAGCTTTCTTT. J is TRBJ1-1 and V is TRBV5-1; D is unclear. Germline-derived CDR1 and CDR2 are SGHRS and YFSETQ. The germline V and J ends were trimmed by 2 bases and 1 base, with 12 bases remaining between them. The CDR3 consists of 15 residues.

This rearrangement joins TRBV4-3 to TRBJ2-7; 9 bases are shared with TRBD1. CDR1 and CDR2 (germline): LGHNA, YSLEER. V shed 4 bases and J 2 bases; nucleotides not matched to a gene: 15. CDR3 length equals 18 residues. This CDR3 reads CASSLIRPGQGSTYEQYV. As DNA, the CDR3 is TGCGCCAGCAGCCTCATCAGACCGGGACAGGGTTCGACCTACGAGCAGTACGTC.

This clonotype was picked up one time. This chain uses TRBV12-3 or TRBV12-4 with TRBJ1-3; tentatively, D is TRBD1 (5 bases). V lost 8 bases and J lost 3, with 11 bases in between. CDR3 size: 13 residues. The DNA of the CDR3 is TGTGCCAGCCTCAGGGTCGTTGGAAACACCATATATTTT. Its translation: CASLRVVGNTIYF.

This clonotype has more than one count but fewer than ten. J is TRBJ2-5 and V is TRBV11-2; a weak D match, TRBD2 (6 bases). CDR1 is SGHAT, CDR2 FQNNGV, per germline. The length of the CDR3 is 13 residues. The V and J ends lost 3 bases and 5 bases respectively, with 10 bases between them. The CDR3 DNA reads as TGTGCCAGCAGCTTGCCCGCGGGGGAGACCCAGTACTTC. This codes for CASSLPAGETQYF.

V gene TRBV9 combines with J gene TRBJ2-3; maybe TRBD1 (5 bases). Germline-derived CDR1 and CDR2 are SGDLS and YYNGEE. The CDR3 covers 17 residues. V dropped 0 bases and J dropped 2 bases, with 16 bases sitting between them. The CDR3: CASSVDPNRKDTDTQYF. The CDR3 DNA reads TGTGCCAGCAGCGTAGACCCCAACAGGAAGGACACAGATACGCAGTATTTT.

The V call is TRBV6-5, the J call TRBJ2-3, with D tentatively TRBD1 (6 bases). V shed 8 bases and J shed 7 bases, with 13 bases lying between them. Germline CDR1 is MNHEY and CDR2 is SVGAGI. This CDR3 contains 12 residues. CDR3: CASRWGPNTQYF. CDR3 nucleotide sequence: TGTGCCAGCCGTTGGGGGCCAAATACGCAGTATTTT.

The chain uses TRBV20-1 and TRBJ2-1; D is undetermined. V lost 3 bases and J 0 bases, leaving 18 bases between the germline ends. The CDR3 is 17 residues long. In germline, CDR1 is DFQATT, CDR2 SNEGSKA (reference sequence). The CDR3 protein is CSASLVGEWFSYNEQFF. The CDR3 DNA follows: TGCAGTGCTAGCCTAGTAGGAGAGTGGTTCTCCTACAATGAGCAGTTCTTC.